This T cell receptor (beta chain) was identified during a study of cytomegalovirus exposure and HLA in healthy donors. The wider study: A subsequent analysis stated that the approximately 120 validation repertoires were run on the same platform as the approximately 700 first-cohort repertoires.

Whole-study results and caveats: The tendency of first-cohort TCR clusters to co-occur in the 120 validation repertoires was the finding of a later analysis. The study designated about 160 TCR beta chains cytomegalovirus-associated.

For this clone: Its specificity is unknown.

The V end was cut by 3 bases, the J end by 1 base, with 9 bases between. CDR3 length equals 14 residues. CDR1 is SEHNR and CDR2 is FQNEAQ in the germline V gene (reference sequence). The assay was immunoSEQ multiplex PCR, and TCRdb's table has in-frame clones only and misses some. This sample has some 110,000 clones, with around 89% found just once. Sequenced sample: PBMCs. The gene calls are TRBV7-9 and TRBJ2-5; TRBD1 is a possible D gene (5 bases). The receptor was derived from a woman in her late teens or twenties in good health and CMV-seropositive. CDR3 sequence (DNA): TGTGCCAGCAGCTTCCGACAGCTCCAAGAGACCCAGTACTTC. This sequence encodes CASSFRQLQETQYF.